These 19 T cell receptor beta chains share one sample of origin, sequenced in a study of cytomegalovirus exposure and HLA in healthy donors. In the PCR, 60 Vbeta and 13 Jbeta primers were used. Sequenced by immunoSEQ multiplex PCR; TCRdb stores in-frame clones only, minus some. Among approximately 90,000 clones listed, more than 60% were seen once. Sequenced input: PBMCs. The receptors originated from a man aged 35-49 years in good health and CMV-seronegative.

The chain combines TRBV5-4 with TRBJ2-1; the D gene is possibly TRBD1 (7 bases). Trimming pared 6 bases from V and 0 bases from J, leaving 13 bases between. Germline CDR1 reads SGHNT; CDR2 reads YYREEE (reference sequence). This CDR3 has 15 amino acids. This CDR3 reads CASTRQGGSYNEQFF. The CDR3 coding sequence is TGTGCCAGCACACGACAGGGAGGCTCCTACAATGAGCAGTTCTTC.

CDR3 loop: CASTFRRDFKNIQYF. The CDR3 nucleotides are TGTGCCAGCACCTTCCGCAGGGATTTCAAAAACATTCAGTACTTC. The chain links TRBV27 to TRBJ2-4, with D possibly matching TRBD1 (5 bases). Trimming removed 7 bases at V and 3 bases at J, with 16 bases between. The CDR3 is made up of 15 amino acids. Germline V gives CDR1 MNHEY, CDR2 SMNVEV (reference sequence).

This clone was counted a single time. This sequence joins TRBV2 and TRBJ1-1; 8 bases are a match to TRBD1. CDR1 and CDR2 (germline): SNHLY, FYNNEI. The CDR3 is made up of 13 amino acids. V lost 7 bases to trimming and J lost 6 bases; unmatched junction nucleotides: 7. The CDR3 region is CASKGQGGAEAFF. The CDR3 bases are TGTGCCAGCAAAGGACAGGGAGGTGCTGAAGCTTTCTTT.

This chain connects TRBV27 to TRBJ1-5, with a weak D call TRBD1 (5 bases). This CDR3 has 15 residues. Germline values: CDR1 MNHEY, CDR2 SMNVEV (reference sequence). Trimming removed 2 bases from V and 0 bases from J, with 8 bases in between. In DNA form, the CDR3 reads TGTGCCAGCAGTTTACGGGGGAATAGCAATCAGCCCCAGCATTTT. This gives the protein CASSLRGNSNQPQHF.

This sequence joins TRBV13 and TRBJ1-3; unclear D gene. In germline, CDR1 is PRHDT, CDR2 FYEKMQ (reference sequence). The CDR3 runs to 16 residues. V was cut by 1 base and J by 2 bases, with 12 bases left in between. The CDR3: CASSLAAPYTGNTIYF. For the CDR3, the DNA is TGTGCCAGCAGCTTAGCAGCGCCGTACACTGGAAACACCATATATTTT.

The chain links TRBV29-1 to TRBJ2-2; TRBD2 might be the D (6 bases). CDR1 is SQVTM and CDR2 is ANQGSEA in the germline V gene. The V gene lost 4 bases and the J gene lost 4 bases, with 13 bases spanning the gap. The CDR3 contains 14 residues. The CDR3 region is CSVARTSRTGELFF. Written as DNA, the CDR3 is TGCAGCGTTGCCCGTACTAGCCGCACCGGGGAGCTGTTTTTT.

The chain combines TRBV28 with TRBJ1-5; tentatively, D is TRBD1 (6 bases). Trimming shortened V by 3 bases and J by 3 bases, and 12 bases separated the two germline ends. Germline CDR1 and CDR2: MDHEN and SYDVKM. The CDR3 is 15 residues long. The CDR3 coding sequence is TGTGCCAGCAGTTTGGACAGTAAACTCAATCAGCCCCAGCATTTT. Its protein is CASSLDSKLNQPQHF.

This chain uses TRBV6-1 with TRBJ2-3; 14 bases are shared with TRBD2. J was trimmed by 6 bases and V by 3 bases; bases with no gene match: 8. The V gene's germline CDR1 is MNHNS and CDR2 SASEGT. The CDR3 loop spans 17 amino acids. The chain's CDR3 is CASSEKTSGRAADTQYF. Here the CDR3 DNA reads TGTGCCAGCAGTGAGAAGACTAGCGGGAGGGCGGCGGATACGCAGTATTTT.

V gene TRBV5-1 combines with J gene TRBJ1-1; possibly TRBD1 for D (6 bases). Germline CDR1 reads SGHRS; CDR2 reads YFSETQ. This CDR3 has 14 residues. V shed 5 bases and J shed 1 base, with 12 bases lying between them. The CDR3 DNA reads as TGCGCCAGCAGGCCCGGACAGCAGAACACTGAAGCTTTCTTT. Its translation is CASRPGQQNTEAFF.

The V gene is TRBV6-1, the J gene TRBJ2-2; tentative D call: TRBD1 (5 bases). In germline, CDR1 is MNHNS, CDR2 SASEGT. V shed 3 bases and J shed 6 bases, with 5 bases lying between them. This CDR3 has 12 amino acids. CDR3: CASSDRAGELFF. CDR3 DNA: TGTGCCAGCAGTGACAGGGCCGGGGAGCTGTTTTTT.

CDR3 protein: CASSTGDEKLFF. The CDR3 DNA sequence: TGTGCCAGCAGTACAGGGGACGAAAAACTGTTTTTT. V gene TRBV28 combines with J gene TRBJ1-4; the match to TRBD1 covers 7 bases. The CDR3 runs 12 residues. CDR1 is MDHEN, CDR2 SYDVKM, per germline. The trim removed 5 bases at V and 8 bases at J, leaving 2 bases unmatched.

The V call is TRBV10-3, the J call TRBJ2-7; 11 nucleotides agree with TRBD2. This CDR3 comprises 15 residues. The trim removed 0 bases at V and 6 bases at J, leaving 4 bases unmatched. The germline V gene encodes CDR1 ENHRY and CDR2 SYGVKD. In DNA, the CDR3 is TGTGCCATCAGTGAGTCAACTAGCGGGGGTTTCGAGCAGTACTTC. Encoded protein: CAISESTSGGFEQYF.

This chain joins TRBV15 and TRBJ2-7, with 9 positions matching TRBD2. The CDR3 sequence is 15 residues long. Per germline, CDR1 LNHNV and CDR2 YYDKDF (reference sequence). J gave up 5 bases and V 4 bases, and 9 bases lay outside the gene matches. The CDR3 region has the DNA TGTGCCACCAGCACCTTTAGCGGGAGTATCCACGAGCAGTACTTC. Its translation is CATSTFSGSIHEQYF.

This rearrangement joins TRBV10-3 to TRBJ2-3, with a possible D match to TRBD2 (5 bases). Germline V gives CDR1 ENHRY, CDR2 SYGVKD. The V end lost 9 bases, the J end lost 4 bases, and 14 bases lay between the germline ends. This CDR3 contains 13 residues. CDR3 nucleotides: TGTGCCATATCCCGGGGATCCCCAGATACGCAGTATTTT. This translates into CAISRGSPDTQYF.

The chain is built from TRBV6-1 and TRBJ1-5, with 7 positions matching TRBD1. The ends lost 7 bases at V and 3 bases at J; junction bases unmatched: 6. The germline V gene has CDR1 MNHNS and CDR2 SASEGT. The CDR3 contains 14 residues. CDR3 protein: CASKRDSSNQPQHF. The CDR3 DNA is TGTGCCAGCAAGAGGGACAGTTCCAATCAGCCCCAGCATTTT.

This chain connects TRBV5-1 to TRBJ2-5, with 10 bases matching TRBD2. The CDR3 sequence is 16 residues long. The trim removed 4 bases at V and 5 bases at J, leaving 11 bases unmatched. CDR1 is SGHRS and CDR2 is YFSETQ in the germline V gene. CDR3 residues: CASSPYLAGEGETQYF. The DNA of the CDR3 is TGCGCCAGCAGCCCGTACCTAGCGGGAGAGGGGGAGACCCAGTACTTC.

This chain links TRBV9 with TRBJ2-1; a weak D match, TRBD2 (6 bases). V lost 3 bases to trimming and J lost 1 base, with 11 bases between them. This CDR3 is 15 amino acids long. Germline CDR1 reads SGDLS; CDR2 reads YYNGEE. In nucleotides, the CDR3 is TGTGCCAGCAGCGGGGGGGAGTCGTCCTACAATGAGCAGTTCTTC. Protein sequence: CASSGGESSYNEQFF.

The chain carries TRBV5-1 and TRBJ1-1; tentatively, D is TRBD1 (6 bases). Germline V gene data show CDR1 as SGHRS and CDR2 as YFSETQ. V was shortened by 3 bases and J by 5 bases, with 23 bases between the two germline ends. There are 17 residues in the CDR3. The CDR3 protein is CASSWLGQGRVRTEAFF. As DNA, the CDR3 is TGCGCCAGCAGCTGGCTCGGGCAGGGGAGGGTTAGAACTGAAGCTTTCTTT. Full variable domain (rest looked up from reference TRBV5-1 and TRBJ1-1): KAGVTQTPRYLIKTRGQQVTLSCSPISGHRSVSWYQQTPGQGLQFLFEYFSETQRNKGNFPGRFSGRQFSNSRSEMNVSTLELGDSALYLCASSWLGQGRVRTEAFFGQGTRLTVV.

The rearrangement links TRBV7-9 to TRBJ1-1; weak D call: TRBD1 (5 bases). The CDR3 spans 15 residues. Per germline, CDR1 SEHNR and CDR2 FQNEAQ (reference sequence). The V end lost 6 bases, the J end lost 1 base, and 15 bases lay between the germline ends. The CDR3 DNA sequence: TGTGCCAGCAGTGCCGGGGGGGTAAGGAACACTGAAGCTTTCTTT. This translates into CASSAGGVRNTEAFF.